These 8 T cell receptor beta chains were all obtained from the same sample, sequenced in a study of blood T cells in healthy people across ages. Next came a second PCR, run for roughly 6 to 11 cycles, which used a sample-barcoded 5' primer along with a J-beta primer mix. In TCRdb, the 5' RACE reads were re-called with MiXCR into one record per CDR3 protein. The sample shows approximately 1.5 million distinct CDR3 sequences, about 45% of them seen only once. The specimen was blood. These TCRs come from a woman aged 18-29 years in good health.

This CDR3 reads CASSLRSGSEQFF. CDR3 DNA sequence: TGTGCCAGCAGTTTAAGGTCAGGAAGTGAGCAGTTCTTC. This chain links TRBV27 with TRBJ2-1; the D is unclear. V lost 2 bases and J 9 bases, leaving 11 bases between the germline ends. The CDR3 spans 13 residues. The germline gives CDR1 MNHEY, CDR2 SMNVEV (reference sequence).

This clonotype was seen once. The rearrangement uses TRBV6-5 and TRBJ1-1; no firm D call. V was pared by 6 bases and J by 11 bases, with 19 bases between. Germline values: CDR1 MNHEY, CDR2 SVGAGI. This CDR3 spans 13 amino acids. Here the CDR3 reads CASSTRGSGWAFF. DNA of the CDR3: TGTGCCAGCAGCACCCGGGGAAGTGGGTGGGCTTTCTTT.

The chain links TRBV20-1 to TRBJ2-7; a possible D gene is TRBD1 (5 bases). Trimming took 4 bases from V and 3 from J, leaving 7 bases between them. Per germline, CDR1 DFQATT and CDR2 SNEGSKA (reference sequence). This CDR3 region has 11 residues. The CDR3, as DNA: TGCAGTGCTATAGGGGTCTACGAGCAGTACTTC. Translated: CSAIGVYEQYF.

The chain couples TRBV7-2 to TRBJ2-5, with D perhaps assigned TRBD1 or TRBD2 (5 bases each). V was shortened by 4 bases and J by 5 bases, with 14 bases between the two germline ends. The CDR3 sequence is 14 residues long. The germline V gene encodes CDR1 SGHTA and CDR2 FQGNSA. The CDR3 region is CASSWRPEGETQYF. The CDR3 coding sequence is TGTGCCAGCAGCTGGCGGCCTGAGGGGGAGACCCAGTACTTC.

This clonotype has just a few counts. The genes are TRBV29-1 and TRBJ2-1; TRBD2 agrees at 7 bases. CDR1 and CDR2 from the germline V gene are SQVTM and ANQGSEA. V dropped 4 bases and J dropped 4; count of bases not matched to a gene: 7. There are 14 residues in the CDR3. The CDR3 spells CSVGGGDSYNEQFF. CDR3 DNA: TGCAGCGTTGGGGGGGGAGACTCGTACAATGAGCAGTTCTTC.

The V and J genes are TRBV30 and TRBJ2-3; D uncertain. V was clipped by 5 bases and J by 4 bases, with 16 bases between them. This CDR3 has 14 residues. Per germline, CDR1 GTSNPN and CDR2 SVGIG (reference sequence). In DNA, the CDR3 is TGTGCCTGGGAAATGGGATCCATCCCAGATACGCAGTATTTT. Amino acids: CAWEMGSIPDTQYF.

The chain is built from TRBV5-5 and TRBJ2-3; D may be TRBD1 (6 bases). The CDR3 runs to 16 residues. Trimming pared 3 bases from V and 6 bases from J, leaving 20 bases between. The germline V gene encodes CDR1 SGHKS and CDR2 YYEKEE (reference sequence). CDR3 nucleotides: TGTGCCAGCAGCTCCCTGGACAGCGCTAGTTCCGATACGCAGTATTTT. The encoded protein is CASSSLDSASSDTQYF.

The chain is built from TRBV20-1 and TRBJ2-3, with 11 bases fitting TRBD1. The CDR3 length is 14 residues. After removal of 4 bases from V and 5 bases from J, the junction contained 5 bases not matched to a gene. CDR1 is DFQATT and CDR2 is SNEGSKA in the germline V gene (reference sequence). CDR3 region: CSAIGTGGIDTQYF. The CDR3, as DNA: TGCAGTGCTATAGGGACAGGGGGGATAGATACGCAGTATTTT.